This entry lists 16 T cell receptor beta chains sequenced from one sample in a study of control samples from healthy donors and cancer patients. Data came from immunoSEQ multiplex PCR; TCRdb stores just in-frame clones and leaves some out. The repertoire holds 35,000 to 45,000 clones, with around four fifths as singletons. The sample consisted of blood. The receptors originated from a man in his fifties or sixties in good health.

The chain joins TRBV30 to TRBJ1-3, with TRBD1 as a possible D gene (5 bases). Germline V gene data show CDR1 as GTSNPN and CDR2 as SVGIG (reference sequence). Trimming removed 2 bases at V and 3 bases at J, with 17 bases between. The length of the CDR3 is 16 residues. The CDR3 spells CAWSRQSRGLGNTIYF. DNA for the CDR3: TGTGCCTGGAGTCGACAATCTCGGGGCCTTGGAAACACCATATATTTT.

The chain combines TRBV6-5 with TRBJ2-6; D possibly corresponds to TRBD2 (5 bases). The CDR3 spans 14 residues. The V and J ends lost 8 bases and 1 base respectively, with 9 bases between them. The germline gives CDR1 MNHEY, CDR2 SVGAGI. Here the CDR3 reads CASCGPSGANVLTF. As DNA, the CDR3 is TGTGCCAGCTGCGGGCCATCTGGGGCCAACGTCCTGACTTTC.

CDR3 nucleotide sequence: TGTGCCAGCAGTGCCCGGGGTACACCCTACGAGCAGTACTTC. Translated: CASSARGTPYEQYF. V and J are TRBV6-2 or TRBV6-3 and TRBJ2-7, with a possible D match to TRBD2 (5 bases). V was cut by 5 bases and J by 2 bases, with 13 bases left in between. CDR1 is MNHEY and CDR2 is SVGEGT in the germline V gene. The CDR3 is 14 amino acids.

This clone was counted only a few times. The gene calls are TRBV2 and TRBJ1-5; a possible D gene is TRBD1 (6 bases). CDR3 size: 15 residues. Germline V gene lookup returns CDR1 SNHLY and CDR2 FYNNEI. Trimming left V 4 bases short and J 3 bases short, with 13 bases between. In DNA, the CDR3 is TGTGCCAGCAGTGGGGGGGCGGATAACAATCAGCCCCAGCATTTT. This sequence encodes CASSGGADNNQPQHF.

The chain recombines TRBV2 with TRBJ2-6; D might be TRBD2 (5 bases). The CDR3 runs 17 residues. Germline assignment: CDR1 SNHLY and CDR2 FYNNEI. V was shortened by 1 base and J by 3 bases, with 13 bases between the two germline ends. The CDR3 loop is CASSEEGSGSGANVLTF. The CDR3 DNA reads as TGTGCCAGCAGTGAAGAAGGCTCGGGGAGTGGGGCCAACGTCCTGACTTTC. The entire variable domain, with the rest obtained from reference TRBV2 and TRBJ2-6, is as follows: EPEVTQTPSHQVTQMGQEVILRCVPISNHLYFYWYRQILGQKVEFLVSFYNNEISEKSEIFDDQFSVERPDGSNFTLKIRSTKLEDSAMYFCASSEEGSGSGANVLTFGAGSRLTVL.

The gene calls are TRBV30 and TRBJ1-1; D is undetermined. CDR1 and CDR2 from the germline V gene are GTSNPN and SVGIG (reference sequence). V was shortened by 0 bases and J by 1 base, with 9 bases between the two germline ends. The CDR3 is 14 residues long. The CDR3 loop reads CAWSVKGGNTEAFF. The CDR3 DNA sequence: TGTGCCTGGAGTGTTAAGGGCGGGAACACTGAAGCTTTCTTT.

This sequence joins TRBV27 and TRBJ2-6, with D uncertain. Looked up from germline, CDR1 is MNHEY and CDR2 is SMNVEV (reference sequence). This CDR3 comprises 13 residues. Between the trimmed V and J ends, which lost 5 bases and 2 bases, there was a span of 4 bases. The CDR3 spells CASSPAGANVLTF. CDR3 nucleotides: TGTGCCAGCAGTCCGGCTGGGGCCAACGTCCTGACTTTC.

The V and J genes are TRBV6-5 and TRBJ2-7, with a possible D match to TRBD1 (6 bases). Germline values: CDR1 MNHEY, CDR2 SVGAGI. Trimming removed 2 bases at V and 0 bases at J, with 11 bases between. The CDR3 is 15 residues long. The CDR3 DNA reads as TGTGCCAGCAGTTACGGCCGGGACAACTCCTACGAGCAGTACTTC. Protein: CASSYGRDNSYEQYF.

The chain uses TRBV10-1 and TRBJ1-2; the D is unclear. V was pared by 0 bases and J by 5 bases, with 7 bases between. CDR3 length equals 13 residues. Germline V gene sequence: CDR1 WNHNN, CDR2 SYGVQD (reference sequence). The CDR3 DNA reads TGCGCCAGCAGTGAGTCGAGACTATATGGCTACACCTTC. Translated: CASSESRLYGYTF.

This chain joins TRBV19 and TRBJ1-1; TRBD1 is a possible D gene (5 bases). The CDR3 spans 14 residues. The germline V and J ends were trimmed by 3 bases and 3 bases, with 11 bases remaining between them. Germline-derived CDR1 and CDR2 are LNHDA and SQIVND (reference sequence). The CDR3 nucleotides read TGTGCCAGTAGTATGGGACTCCCGGACACTGAAGCTTTCTTT. This translates into CASSMGLPDTEAFF.

V usage is TRBV20-1 and J usage is TRBJ2-5; D is possibly TRBD2 (5 bases). Germline V gene lookup returns CDR1 DFQATT and CDR2 SNEGSKA (reference sequence). The CDR3 contains 11 residues. V was pared by 5 bases and J by 4 bases, with 8 bases between. The CDR3 spells CSASSGETQYF. The CDR3 DNA reads TGCAGTGCTTCCAGCGGAGAGACCCAGTACTTC.

This chain connects TRBV3-1 (or the pseudogene TRBV3-2) to TRBJ2-1, with D unresolved. V was shortened by 5 bases and J by 7 bases, with 12 bases between the two germline ends. The CDR3 is 13 residues long. The germline gives CDR1 LGHDT, CDR2 YNNKEL (reference sequence). The CDR3 sequence is CASSSQNVNEQFF. Here the CDR3 DNA reads TGTGCCAGCAGCTCTCAAAACGTGAATGAGCAGTTCTTC.

The chain carries TRBV28 and TRBJ2-7, with 7 bases fitting TRBD2. This CDR3 has 15 amino acids. J gave up 4 bases and V 2 bases, and 8 bases lay outside the gene matches. Germline V gene data show CDR1 as MDHEN and CDR2 as SYDVKM. The CDR3 sequence: CASSLGGGRAYEQYF. For the CDR3, the DNA is TGTGCCAGCAGTTTAGGTGGCGGGAGAGCGTACGAGCAGTACTTC.

This clone has a handful of counts. The chain recombines TRBV28 with TRBJ1-3; D might be TRBD1 (6 bases). The CDR3 loop spans 17 amino acids. Looked up from germline, CDR1 is MDHEN and CDR2 is SYDVKM. V was cut by 6 bases and J by 0 bases, with 18 bases left in between. CDR3 protein: CASSPHGVGGSGNTIYF. CDR3 bases: TGTGCCAGCAGCCCCCACGGGGTAGGGGGCTCTGGAAACACCATATATTTT.

This clone occurred once. The chain has TRBV6-4 and TRBJ2-6; D tentatively reads TRBD1 or TRBD2 (5 bases each). Deletions cut 0 bases from V and 0 bases from J, with 12 bases between. This CDR3 is 18 amino acids long. Germline lookup yields CDR1 MRHNA and CDR2 SNTAGT. The CDR3 is CASSDSGRDVSGANVLTF. Written as DNA, the CDR3 is TGTGCCAGCAGTGACTCGGGCAGGGACGTCTCTGGGGCCAACGTCCTGACTTTC.

The chain employs TRBV5-6 and TRBJ1-1; no clear D. V was shortened by 0 bases and J by 3 bases, with 6 bases between the two germline ends. The germline V gene has CDR1 SGHDT and CDR2 YYEEEE. This CDR3 comprises 13 residues. CDR3 region: CASSLDTYTEAFF. The DNA for the CDR3 is TGTGCCAGCAGCTTGGACACTTACACTGAAGCTTTCTTT.